The 4 T cell receptor beta chains given below trace back to one sample, sequenced in a study of Graves' ophthalmopathy and Graves' hyperthyroidism. The sequenced template was RNA, covering the TCR beta CDR3 region. The authors performed first-round RT-PCR with HTBI primers and then a second-round multiplex PCR. From the multiplex PCR reads, TCRdb called clonotypes with MiXCR, one entry per CDR3 protein. The top ten clones hold roughly 10% of a sample with over a million distinct CDR3 sequences, roughly two fifths of them seen once. What was sequenced was peripheral blood or thyroid tissue (not recorded which). All receptors derive from an adult man with Graves' hyperthyroidism.

This clonotype occurred many times. The chain is built from TRBV11-2 and TRBJ1-4; D gene uncertain. Per germline, CDR1 SGHAT and CDR2 FQNNGV. Trimming cost V 5 bases and J 8 bases, with 12 bases left between them. CDR3 length: 13 amino acids. The CDR3 loop reads CASSTRSGEKLFF. The CDR3 bases are TGTGCCAGCAGCACCAGATCAGGAGAAAAACTGTTTTTT.

This clonotype was seen at least ten times. The rearrangement uses TRBV9 and TRBJ2-2, with D possibly being TRBD2 (6 bases). This CDR3 comprises 15 residues. Germline V gene sequence: CDR1 SGDLS, CDR2 YYNGEE. Trimming left V 0 bases short and J 2 bases short, with 8 bases between. CDR3 amino acids: CASSVVGGNTGELFF. The CDR3 DNA sequence: TGTGCCAGCAGCGTAGTGGGGGGTAACACCGGGGAGCTGTTTTTT. Full variable domain (remainder filled in from reference TRBV9 and TRBJ2-2): DSGVTQTPKHLITATGQRVTLRCSPRSGDLSVYWYQQSLDQGLQFLIQYYNGEERAKGNILERFSAQQFPDLHSELNLSSLELGDSALYFCASSVVGGNTGELFFGEGSRLTVL.

The J gene is TRBJ1-1, the V gene TRBV7-9; D may be TRBD1 (6 bases). V lost 4 bases and J lost 5, with 17 bases in between. The CDR3 runs to 15 residues. The germline CDR1 and CDR2 sequences are SEHNR and FQNEAQ (reference sequence). The CDR3 reads CASSSWGTLVTEAFF. CDR3 sequence (DNA): TGTGCCAGCAGCTCATGGGGGACATTAGTGACTGAAGCTTTCTTT.

This clonotype showed up just a few times. The chain is built from TRBV7-9 and TRBJ2-2, with D perhaps TRBD1 or TRBD2 (5 bases each). The germline CDR1 and CDR2 sequences are SEHNR and FQNEAQ (reference sequence). This CDR3 has 14 residues. V was trimmed by 5 bases and J by 11 bases, leaving 18 bases between them. The CDR3 region is CASSRTGTIDELFF. CDR3 sequence (DNA): TGTGCCAGCAGCCGAACCGGGACGATCGACGAGCTGTTTTTT.